The TCR beta chain under discussion was sequenced for a study of T cell responses to AZD1222 COVID-19 vaccine (dated by TCRdb to the early 2020s). Background on the whole study: A total of around 240 trial participants underwent TCR sequencing, of whom roughly 210 had received two doses of AZD1222 and 26 had received two doses of the MenACWY control vaccine. Trial participants were enrolled by age into subgroups of 18-55, 56-69 and 70-plus years, and around 150, 29 and 61 TCR-sequenced participants, respectively, were included in these subgroups.

This clone has just one count. It lacks a known antigen. It has no much larger one-base neighbor in the sample; base qualities were not kept. The CDR3 regions of human TCRbeta chains were analyzed by immunosequencing. For the original study's pipeline: Repertoire TCRs were matched against a reference library of SARS-CoV-2-specific TCRs generated with the MIRA antigen-specificity platform. Breadth was defined as the fraction of unique TCRs that were SARS-CoV-2-associated, and depth was defined as the fraction of total T cells that were SARS-CoV-2-associated. Each spike-specific TCR was assigned to its reactive spike region and to a CD4 or CD8 class using the MIRA data. Log10-transformed breadth and depth values were compared by one-way ANOVA with Sidak's multiple comparisons tests. Held by TCRdb, this immuneACCESS table contains in-frame sequences only and omits some clones. Under half of the omission traces to an unresolved V gene where checked; the cause of the rest is unknown. V and J calls and clone size follow that table, whereas D and trimming were derived from the DNA. This sample is represented by about 180,000 clones; 94% of them were singletons. The top ten hold roughly 1.7% of the sample.

The time point label corresponds to: about 28 days (+/-7) after the second vaccine dose. Because spike-specific TCR depth and breadth did not differ between the two schedules, AZD1222 recipients who got a second dose at roughly 4 weeks were pooled with those who got a second dose at roughly 12 weeks. Vaccinee samples came from UK trials COV001 and COV002, including a single-blind randomized controlled phase 2/3 trial of AZD1222 (ChAdOx1 nCoV-19) in healthy adults. Trial participant PBMC samples were collected at day 0 and day 28 after the second dose for TCRbeta chain sequencing. From the cysteine through the phenylalanine, the CDR3 covers 16 amino acids. Of all the DNA, just the CDR3 is kept, 48 bases in frame from base 1. V lost 0 bases and J lost 5 bases, and the count of bases not matched to a germline gene is 3. The germline V gene (reference sequence) gives CDR1 as SGHNT and CDR2 as YYREEE.

On the study overall, not on this receptor specifically: After two AZD1222 doses, both the breadth and the depth of spike-specific TCRs were significantly higher than at day 0 and than in MenACWY recipients. Because no day 14 peak-response samples were available, the repertoires could be characterized only after the peak T cell response. In the small 56-69-year group, the increase in depth fell short of significance, most likely because of low power. Only a handful of AZD1222 recipients were SARS-CoV-2 seropositive at baseline, limiting conclusions about previously exposed vaccinees. Participants were mostly white British, with more females than males. The authors suggested clonal diversity may have been underestimated. Nearly half of unique spike-specific TCRs reportedly recognized epitopes outside regions mutated in the B.1.351 and B.1.1.7 variants. CD4 TCRs associated with the vaccine covered the entire spike protein, and the dominant responses were in regions 160-218 and 743-854.

The V and J segments used are TRBV5-4 and TRBJ1-4, and 11 junction bases match TRBD1. The sample in question was peripheral blood, obtained 28 days after the second AZD1222 dose. This clonotype was obtained from an adult who received the AZD1222 COVID-19 vaccine. Here is the DNA: TGTGCCAGCAGCTTGGCGGGGACAGGGGGAAATGAAAAACTGTTTTTT. This sequence encodes CASSLAGTGGNEKLFF.